This T cell receptor beta chain was observed in a study of T cell repertoires in cytomegalovirus infection. Study at large: Both a matching HLA type and CMV infection were indicated by public TCR beta signatures. Findings and caveats of the study: CMV carriers having the relevant HLA were flagged by cumulative public TCR beta family frequency.

Using its own MiXCR run on the reads, TCRdb lists one record per CDR3 protein. The sample includes hundreds of thousands of distinct CDR3 sequences, about 44% of them seen just once. The ends lost 5 bases at V and 2 bases at J; junction bases unmatched: 12. CDR3 length: 17 amino acids. From germline, CDR1 is SGHNT and CDR2 YENEEA. Notes on this clonotype: Its antigen is undetermined.

This rearrangement joins TRBV11-3 to TRBJ2-5; 9 bases match TRBD2. The receptor comes from a human donor in good health (CMV status not recorded). Some clones in this sample may be carry-over from other donors' samples. The source was cultured PBMCs, collected from culture after CMV antigen stimulation. The chain's CDR3 is CASSKRASGTLQETQYF. The CDR3 region has the DNA TGTGCCAGCAGCAAACGGGCTAGCGGGACCCTGCAAGAGACCCAGTACTTC.